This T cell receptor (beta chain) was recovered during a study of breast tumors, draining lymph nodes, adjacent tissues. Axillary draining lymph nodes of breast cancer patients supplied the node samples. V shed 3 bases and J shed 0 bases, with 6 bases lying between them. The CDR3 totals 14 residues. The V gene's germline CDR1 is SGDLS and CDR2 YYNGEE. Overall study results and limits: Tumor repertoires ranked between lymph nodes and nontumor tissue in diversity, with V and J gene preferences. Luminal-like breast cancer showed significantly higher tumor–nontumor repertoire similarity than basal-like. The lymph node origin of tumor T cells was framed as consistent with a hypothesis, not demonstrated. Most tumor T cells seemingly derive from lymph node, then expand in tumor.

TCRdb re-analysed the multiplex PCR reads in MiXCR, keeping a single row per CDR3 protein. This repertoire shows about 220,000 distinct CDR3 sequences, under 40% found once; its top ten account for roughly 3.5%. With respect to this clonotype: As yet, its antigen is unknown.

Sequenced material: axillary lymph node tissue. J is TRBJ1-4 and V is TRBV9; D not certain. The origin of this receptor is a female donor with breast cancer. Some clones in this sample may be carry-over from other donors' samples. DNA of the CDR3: TGTGCCAGCAGCGCAAGGCCAACTAATGAAAAACTGTTTTTT. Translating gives CASSARPTNEKLFF. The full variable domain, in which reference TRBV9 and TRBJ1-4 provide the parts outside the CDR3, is DSGVTQTPKHLITATGQRVTLRCSPRSGDLSVYWYQQSLDQGLQFLIQYYNGEERAKGNILERFSAQQFPDLHSELNLSSLELGDSALYFCASSARPTNEKLFFGSGTQLSVL.